This T cell receptor (delta chain) was observed in a study of γδ T cells in repeated Plasmodium falciparum infection. On the study more broadly: Timepoints: baseline, immediately before selected infections, and 21 days after every infection.

Flow sorting of PBMC yielded separate Vgamma9/Vdelta2+ and Vdelta2-negative gammadelta T cell populations for bulk repertoire analysis. Germline CDR1 TSWWSYY, CDR2 QGS. Trimming removed 2 bases from V and 4 bases from J; junction bases left unmatched: 16. CDR3 length: 20 amino acids. The table lists this clone with many counts. Its antigen is undetermined. TRG and TRD sequences were obtained from every sorted gammadelta sample. TCRdb reapplied CATT to the multiplex PCR reads. The sample records 50,000 to 65,000 delta-chain clones, approximately 1.5% being singletons. Study-level results: Compared with Australian children, Malian Vdelta2-negative repertoires seemed more clonal, less diverse, less shared.

This sequence was found in a pool of human donors (malaria-infected and uninfected, not separated). The chain couples TRDV1 to TRDJ1, with 13 nucleotides matching TRDD3. The sample consisted of gamma-delta T cells from blood. The CDR3 here is CALGEIGKPILGDTGDKLIF. In DNA form, the CDR3 reads TGTGCTCTTGGGGAAATAGGTAAACCCATACTGGGGGATACGGGCGATAAACTCATCTTT.